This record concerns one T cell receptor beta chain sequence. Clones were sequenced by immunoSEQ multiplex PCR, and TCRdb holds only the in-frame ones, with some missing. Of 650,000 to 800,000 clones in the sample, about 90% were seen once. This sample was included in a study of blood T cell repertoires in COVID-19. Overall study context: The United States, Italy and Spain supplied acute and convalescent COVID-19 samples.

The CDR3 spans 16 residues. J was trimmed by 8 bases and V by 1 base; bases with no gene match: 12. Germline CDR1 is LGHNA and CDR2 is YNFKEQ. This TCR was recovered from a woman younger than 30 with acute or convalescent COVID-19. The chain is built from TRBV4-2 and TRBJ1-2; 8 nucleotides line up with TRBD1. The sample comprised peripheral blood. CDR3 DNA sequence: TGTGCCAGCAGCCAAGCTGGACAGGGCTTCCCTGGCGGCTACACCTTC. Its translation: CASSQAGQGFPGGYTF.